This TCR beta chain was sequenced for a study of blood T cell repertoires in COVID-19. This CDR3 region has 14 residues. Trimming removed 7 bases from V and 0 bases from J; junction bases left unmatched: 3. CDR1 and CDR2 from the germline V gene are LNHDA and SQIVND (reference sequence). Original data processing: Nucleated cell counts were estimated from reference gene primer amplification. Clones were sequenced by immunoSEQ multiplex PCR, and TCRdb holds only the in-frame ones, with some missing. V and J calls and clone size are given by that table; D and trimming were obtained from the DNA. The profile shows about 150,000 clones, approximately 80% of them singletons.

This TCR came from a woman aged 50 to 65 with acute or convalescent COVID-19. The material sequenced was peripheral blood. The chain joins TRBV19 to TRBJ1-3; TRBD1 aligns across 7 bases. The CDR3 bases are TGTGCCAGTACCAGACAGGGCTCTGGAAACACCATATATTTT. The encoded protein is CASTRQGSGNTIYF.